Shown below are 18 T cell receptor beta chains from a single sample sequenced in a study of T cells in Graves' hyperthyroidism and ophthalmopathy. Amplified regions were TCR beta CDR3 sequences from RNA transcripts. HTBI primers drove first-round RT-PCR of the TCR CDR3. One entry per CDR3 protein results from TCRdb running MiXCR on the multiplex PCR reads. The sample consists of over 650,000 distinct CDR3 sequences, less than 45% of them appearing once. Input material: peripheral blood or thyroid tissue (not recorded which). Source of these receptors: an adult man with Graves' disease, either hyperthyroidism or ophthalmopathy (not recorded which).

In this sample, this clonotype turned up many times. V and J are TRBV24-1 and TRBJ1-5, with no clear D. Deletions cut 6 bases from V and 6 bases from J, with 8 bases between. This CDR3 is 12 amino acids long. Germline loops: CDR1 KGHDR, CDR2 SFDVKD. As DNA, the CDR3 is TGTGCCACCAGTTTGGGAATTCAGCCCCAGCATTTT. Its translation: CATSLGIQPQHF.

Details on this clonotype: A much larger clone is a single base away; this may be a read error. J is TRBJ2-7 and V is TRBV29-1, with 7 nucleotides matching TRBD1. Looked up from germline, CDR1 is SQVTM and CDR2 is ANQGSEA. V lost 6 bases and J lost 5; bases outside the gene matches: 7. This CDR3 has 12 residues. The CDR3 is CSVSVGGDEQYF. In nucleotides, the CDR3 is TGCAGCGTATCCGTAGGGGGCGACGAGCAGTACTTC.

This clonotype appeared many times. The chain carries TRBV29-1 and TRBJ2-7; TRBD1 matches 9 bases. This CDR3 contains 14 residues. Germline values: CDR1 SQVTM, CDR2 ANQGSEA. Unmatched junction bases numbered 4, after V lost 4 bases and J lost 0 bases. CDR3 loop: CSVVVTGGSYEQYF. DNA of the CDR3: TGCAGCGTTGTAGTGACAGGGGGCTCCTACGAGCAGTACTTC.

In this sample, this clonotype turned up many times. The chain carries TRBV2 and TRBJ1-5; possible D gene TRBD1, 5 bases. V shed 8 bases and J shed 6 bases, with 14 bases lying between them. Germline V gives CDR1 SNHLY, CDR2 FYNNEI. The CDR3 loop spans 13 amino acids. CDR3: CASSTLGGQPQHF. CDR3 bases: TGTGCCAGCTCTACCCTCGGGGGTCAGCCCCAGCATTTT.

In its sample, this clonotype was seen a few times. The J gene is TRBJ1-4, the V gene TRBV7-9; 10 bases agree with TRBD1. V lost 5 bases to trimming and J lost 4 bases; unmatched junction nucleotides: 13. The CDR3 has 18 residues. Germline V lookup: CDR1 SEHNR, CDR2 FQNEAQ (reference sequence). CDR3 protein: CASSQAIPGTGDNEKLFF. The CDR3 bases are TGTGCCAGCAGCCAAGCAATCCCCGGGACAGGGGATAATGAAAAACTGTTTTTT.

Points on this clonotype: Germline and junction disagree at one end, which may indicate a read error. Here the CDR3 DNA reads TGTGCCAGCAGCACCATCGGGACAGGGGACTTC. This encodes CASSTIGTGDF. The chain combines TRBV7-2 with TRBJ2-5; TRBD1 matches at 10 bases. CDR1 is SGHTA, CDR2 FQGNSA, per germline. The CDR3 runs 11 residues. Combining the CDR3 with reference TRBV7-2 and TRBJ2-5 gives the whole variable domain GAGVSQSPSNKVTEKGKDVELRCDPISGHTALYWYRQSLGQGLEFLIYFQGNSAPDKSGLPSDRFSAERTGGSVSTLTIQRTQQEDSAVYLCASSTIGTGDFGPGTRLLVL.

In its sample, this clonotype was seen a few times. The genes are TRBV5-4 and TRBJ1-1; D possibly corresponds to TRBD1 (6 bases). V lost 7 bases and J 1 base, leaving 11 bases between the germline ends. This CDR3 is built from 13 residues. CDR1 and CDR2 (germline): SGHNT, YYREEE (reference sequence). CDR3 bases: TGTGCCAGCGGCGAGGACAGGAACACTGAAGCTTTCTTT. Its translation is CASGEDRNTEAFF.

The chain is built from TRBV10-3 and TRBJ2-5; weak D call: TRBD2 (6 bases). The CDR3 consists of 13 residues. Trimming removed 5 bases from V and 4 bases from J, with 11 bases in between. The germline gives CDR1 ENHRY, CDR2 SYGVKD. CDR3 region: CAISSRERETQYF. Here the CDR3 DNA reads TGTGCCATCAGTAGTCGGGAGAGAGAGACCCAGTACTTC.

V is TRBV10-3 and J is TRBJ2-7; 7 bases fit TRBD2. The length of the CDR3 is 15 residues. V trimming: 2 bases; J trimming: 4 bases; junction bases outside the gene matches: 8. CDR1 is ENHRY and CDR2 is SYGVKD in the germline V gene. DNA for the CDR3: TGTGCCATCAGTGAGGTCCCGGCCGGGGGGTACGAGCAGTACTTC. Translated: CAISEVPAGGYEQYF.

This clonotype was detected many times. The chain employs TRBV6-5 and TRBJ1-6, with TRBD1 as a possible D gene (6 bases). CDR3 length: 13 amino acids. The V and J ends lost 5 bases and 9 bases respectively, with 11 bases between them. Germline V gene data show CDR1 as MNHEY and CDR2 as SVGAGI. CDR3 in amino acids: CASSTGTSSPLHF. CDR3 nucleotide sequence: TGTGCCAGCAGTACGGGGACATCTTCACCCCTCCACTTT.

V and J are TRBV7-9 and TRBJ2-6; D is perhaps TRBD2 (6 bases). Germline CDR1 and CDR2: SEHNR and FQNEAQ (reference sequence). V lost 5 bases and J 18 bases, leaving 11 bases between the germline ends. CDR3 length: 10 amino acids. CDR3 sequence reads: CASSSRDSTF. CDR3 sequence (DNA): TGTGCCAGCAGCAGCCGGGACTCGACTTTC.

The CDR3 DNA is TGTGCCAGTAGTATAGATGGGAGTTACTACGAGCAGTACTTC. Amino acid sequence: CASSIDGSYYEQYF. The chain joins TRBV19 to TRBJ2-7; a weak D match, TRBD2 (5 bases). Per the germline V gene, CDR1 is LNHDA and CDR2 is SQIVND (reference sequence). This CDR3 region has 14 residues. V lost 0 bases, J lost 3 bases, and 9 bases lay in between.

The genes are TRBV27 and TRBJ2-5, with TRBD1 as a possible D gene (6 bases). V lost 2 bases to trimming and J lost 5 bases, with 12 bases between them. This CDR3 contains 14 residues. CDR1 is MNHEY and CDR2 is SMNVEV in the germline V gene (reference sequence). The CDR3 sequence: CASSLMGAGETQYF. In DNA form, the CDR3 reads TGTGCCAGCAGTTTAATGGGGGCAGGGGAGACCCAGTACTTC.

This clonotype was seen once. V usage is TRBV20-1 and J usage is TRBJ1-5; maybe TRBD1 (6 bases). This CDR3 spans 14 amino acids. V lost 3 bases and J lost 2, with 11 bases in between. The germline CDR1 and CDR2 sequences are DFQATT and SNEGSKA (reference sequence). The CDR3: CSARSGEGNQPQHF. DNA of the CDR3: TGCAGTGCTAGGTCAGGGGAGGGCAATCAGCCCCAGCATTTT.

This clonotype was detected ten times or more. The chain links TRBV7-9 to TRBJ2-7; the D gene is possibly TRBD2 (6 bases). Germline V gives CDR1 SEHNR, CDR2 FQNEAQ (reference sequence). V gave up 1 base and J gave up 6 bases, with 10 bases separating them. CDR3 size: 13 residues. The CDR3 nucleotides are TGTGCCAGCAGCTTAGGAGGAGGGAGCGAGCAGTACTTC. As protein: CASSLGGGSEQYF.

Of note for this clonotype: A junction boundary mismatches the germline segment, possibly from a read error. This chain links TRBV15 with TRBJ1-6; tentatively, D is TRBD1 (6 bases). The CDR3 has 16 amino acids. Germline V lookup: CDR1 LNHNV, CDR2 YYDKDF (reference sequence). The CDR3 nucleotides read TGTGCCACCAGCAGTGAGCTCAGGGGATACTATTCACCCCTCCACTTC. It translates to CATSSELRGYYSPLHF.

This clonotype was recorded many times. The rearrangement joins TRBV7-6 to TRBJ1-3, with D unclear. This CDR3 has 15 residues. The ends were cut back, 3 bases at V and 0 bases at J, with 9 bases in the middle. Germline V gene sequence: CDR1 SGHVS, CDR2 FNYEAQ. The CDR3 protein is CASSLLTNSGNTIYF. In nucleotides, the CDR3 is TGTGCCAGCAGCTTGTTGACGAACTCTGGAAACACCATATATTTT.

This clonotype showed up just a few times. The chain employs TRBV7-9 and TRBJ1-6; a possible D gene is TRBD1 (5 bases). Germline V gene lookup returns CDR1 SEHNR and CDR2 FQNEAQ (reference sequence). V was pared by 4 bases and J by 10 bases, with 14 bases between. The CDR3 sequence is 14 residues long. The CDR3 DNA reads TGTGCCAGCAGCTCCGGGCGGGGGGTCTCACCCCTCCACTTT. Amino acid sequence: CASSSGRGVSPLHF.